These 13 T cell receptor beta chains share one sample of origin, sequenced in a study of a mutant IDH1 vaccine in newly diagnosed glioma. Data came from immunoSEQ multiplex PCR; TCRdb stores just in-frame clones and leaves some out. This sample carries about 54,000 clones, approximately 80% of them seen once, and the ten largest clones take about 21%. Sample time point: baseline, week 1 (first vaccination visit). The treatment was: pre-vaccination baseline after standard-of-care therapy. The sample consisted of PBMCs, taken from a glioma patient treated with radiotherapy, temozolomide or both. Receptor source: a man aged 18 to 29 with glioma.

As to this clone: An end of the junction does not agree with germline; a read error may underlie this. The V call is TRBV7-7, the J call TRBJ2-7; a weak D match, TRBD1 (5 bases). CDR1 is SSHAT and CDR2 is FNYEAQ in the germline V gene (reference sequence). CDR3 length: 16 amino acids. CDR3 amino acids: CASSFGVGPSSYEQYF. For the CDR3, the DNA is TGTGCTAGCAGCTTTGGGGTGGGGCCAAGCTCCTACGAGCAGTACTTC. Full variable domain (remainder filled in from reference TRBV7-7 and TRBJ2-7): GAGVSQSPRYKVTKRGQDVTLRCDPISSHATLYWYQQALGQGPEFLTYFNYEAQPDKSGLPSDRFSAERPEGSISTLTIQRTEQRDSAMYRCASSFGVGPSSYEQYFGPGTRLTVT.

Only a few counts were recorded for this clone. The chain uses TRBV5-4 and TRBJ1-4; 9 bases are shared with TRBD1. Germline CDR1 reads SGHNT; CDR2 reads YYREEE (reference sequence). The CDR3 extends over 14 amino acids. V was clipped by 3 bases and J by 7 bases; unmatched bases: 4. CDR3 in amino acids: CASSSTGGPEKLFF. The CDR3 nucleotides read TGTGCCAGCAGCTCAACAGGGGGCCCTGAAAAACTGTTTTTT.

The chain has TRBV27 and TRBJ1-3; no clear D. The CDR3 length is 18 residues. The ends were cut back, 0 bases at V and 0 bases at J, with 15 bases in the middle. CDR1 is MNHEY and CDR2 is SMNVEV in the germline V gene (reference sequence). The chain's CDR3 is CASSLSSSSSISGNTIYF. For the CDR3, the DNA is TGTGCCAGCAGTTTATCATCGTCTTCGTCTATCTCTGGAAACACCATATATTTT.

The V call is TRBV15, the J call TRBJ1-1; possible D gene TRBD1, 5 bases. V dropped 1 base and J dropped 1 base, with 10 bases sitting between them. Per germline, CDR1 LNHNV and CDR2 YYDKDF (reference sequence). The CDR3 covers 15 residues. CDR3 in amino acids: CATSRGGVTNTEAFF. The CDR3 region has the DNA TGTGCCACCAGCAGAGGGGGCGTCACGAACACTGAAGCTTTCTTT.

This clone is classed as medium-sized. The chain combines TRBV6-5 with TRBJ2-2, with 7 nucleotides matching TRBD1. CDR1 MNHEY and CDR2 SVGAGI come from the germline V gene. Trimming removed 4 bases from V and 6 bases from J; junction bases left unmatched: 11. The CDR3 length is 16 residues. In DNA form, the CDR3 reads TGTGCCAGCAGTTCACCGGGAAGGGGGCAGGCCGGGGAGCTGTTTTTT. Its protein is CASSSPGRGQAGELFF.

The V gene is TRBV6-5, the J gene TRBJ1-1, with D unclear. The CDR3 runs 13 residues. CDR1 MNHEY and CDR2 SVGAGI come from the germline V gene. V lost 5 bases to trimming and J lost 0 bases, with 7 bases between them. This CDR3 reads CASSQLMNTEAFF. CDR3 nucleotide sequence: TGTGCCAGCAGTCAGCTCATGAACACTGAAGCTTTCTTT.

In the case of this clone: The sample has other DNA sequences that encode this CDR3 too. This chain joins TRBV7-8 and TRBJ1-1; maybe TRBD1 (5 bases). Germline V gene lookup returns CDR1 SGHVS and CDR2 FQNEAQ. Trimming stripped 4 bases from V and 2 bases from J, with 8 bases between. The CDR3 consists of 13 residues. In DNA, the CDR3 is TGTGCCAGCAGCTCGGGGGGAAACACTGAAGCTTTCTTT. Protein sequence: CASSSGGNTEAFF. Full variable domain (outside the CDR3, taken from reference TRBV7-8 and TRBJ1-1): GAGVSQSPRYKVAKRGQDVALRCDPISGHVSLFWYQQALGQGPEFLTYFQNEAQLDKSGLPSDRFFAERPEGSVSTLKIQRTQQEDSAVYLCASSSGGNTEAFFGQGTRLTVV.

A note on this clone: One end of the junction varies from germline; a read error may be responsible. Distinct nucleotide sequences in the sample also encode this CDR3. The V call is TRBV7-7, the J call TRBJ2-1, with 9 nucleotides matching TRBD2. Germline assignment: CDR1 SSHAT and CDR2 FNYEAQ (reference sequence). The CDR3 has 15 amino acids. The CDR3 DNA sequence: TGTGCTAGCAGCTTAGGCGGGGGGGGAAACAATGAGCAGTTCTTC. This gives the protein CASSLGGGGNNEQFF.

The CDR3 DNA reads TGTGCCAGCAGCTTCTCCCTAGGGGGCCAGAACACTGAAGCTTTCTTT. It specifies CASSFSLGGQNTEAFF. The chain uses TRBV5-5 and TRBJ1-1; 7 bases map to TRBD1. Germline-derived CDR1 and CDR2 are SGHKS and YYEKEE (reference sequence). This CDR3 has 16 residues. Trimming took 2 bases from V and 1 from J; bases not matched to a gene: 8.

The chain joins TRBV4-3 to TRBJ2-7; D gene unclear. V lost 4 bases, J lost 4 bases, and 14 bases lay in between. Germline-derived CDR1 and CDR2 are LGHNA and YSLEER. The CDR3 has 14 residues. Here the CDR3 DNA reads TGCGCCAGCAGCCCCGAAGGGATGGGGTACGAGCAGTACTTC. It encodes CASSPEGMGYEQYF.

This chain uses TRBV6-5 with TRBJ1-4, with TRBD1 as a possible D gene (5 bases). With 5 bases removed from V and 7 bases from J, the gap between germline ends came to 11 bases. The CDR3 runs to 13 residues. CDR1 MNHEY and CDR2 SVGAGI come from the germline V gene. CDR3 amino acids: CASSGDRSEKLFF. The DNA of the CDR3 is TGTGCCAGCAGTGGGGACCGATCTGAAAAACTGTTTTTT.

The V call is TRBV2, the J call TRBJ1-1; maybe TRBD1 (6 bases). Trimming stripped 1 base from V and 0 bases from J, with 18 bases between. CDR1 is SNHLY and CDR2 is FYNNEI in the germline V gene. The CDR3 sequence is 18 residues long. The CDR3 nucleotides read TGTGCCAGCAGTGAAGATGGTATATTGGACAGACTGAACACTGAAGCTTTCTTT. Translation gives CASSEDGILDRLNTEAFF.

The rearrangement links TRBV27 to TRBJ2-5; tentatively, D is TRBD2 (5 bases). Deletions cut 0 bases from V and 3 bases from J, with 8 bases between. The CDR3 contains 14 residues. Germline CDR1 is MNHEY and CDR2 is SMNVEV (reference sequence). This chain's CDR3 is CASSLSAGKETQYF. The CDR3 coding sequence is TGTGCCAGCAGTTTATCGGCCGGGAAAGAGACCCAGTACTTC.